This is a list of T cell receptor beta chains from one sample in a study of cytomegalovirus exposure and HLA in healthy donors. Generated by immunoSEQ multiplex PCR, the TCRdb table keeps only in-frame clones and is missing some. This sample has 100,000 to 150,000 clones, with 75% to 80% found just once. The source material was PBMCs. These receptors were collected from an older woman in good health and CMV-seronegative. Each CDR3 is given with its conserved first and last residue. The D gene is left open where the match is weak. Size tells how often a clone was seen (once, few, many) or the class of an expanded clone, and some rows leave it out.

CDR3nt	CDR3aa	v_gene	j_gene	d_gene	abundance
TGTGCCAGCACCGGGACAGTTGTGAGGACCACAGATACGCAGTATTTT	CASTGTVVRTTDTQYF	TRBV28	TRBJ2-3	TRBD1	.
TGTGCCAGTAAGAGGTTGGATCATGAAAAACTGTTTTTT	CASKRLDHEKLFF	TRBV19	TRBJ1-4	.	once
TGTGCCATCACGCGGACAGCCCAAAATGAGCAGTTCTTC	CAITRTAQNEQFF	TRBV10-3	TRBJ2-1	.	.
TGTGCCAGCAGCTCTAGCGGGGGGGCCGCAGATACGCAGTATTTT	CASSSSGGAADTQYF	TRBV9	TRBJ2-3	TRBD2	few
TGTGCCACCGGACTGGGGACTAGCGGGTATAGGCCCGGGGAGCTGTTTTTT	CATGLGTSGYRPGELFF	TRBV15	TRBJ2-2	TRBD2	.
TGCGCCAGCAGCTCGGGACAGGTTAACACCGGGGAGCTGTTTTTT	CASSSGQVNTGELFF	TRBV5-1	TRBJ2-2	TRBD1	few
TGTGCCAGCAGCTTAATAGTTGAGGGAACAGATATGCAGTATTTT	CASSLIVEGTDMQYF	TRBV7-8	TRBJ2-3	.	.
TGCGCCAGCAGCTATGACAGGTTGAGGGATTTTGAGCAGTTCTTC	CASSYDRLRDFEQFF	TRBV5-1	TRBJ2-1	.	.
TGTGCCTGGAGTGTTACAGGCAGTCAGCCCCAGCATTTT	CAWSVTGSQPQHF	TRBV30	TRBJ1-5	.	.
TGTGCCAGCAGTCGCTCAGGGGAGTGGGGCTACACCTTC	CASSRSGEWGYTF	TRBV5-4	TRBJ1-2	.	.
TGTGCCTGGAGTGGGGGACAGGGTTCCCGGAACACTGAAGCTTTCTTT	CAWSGGQGSRNTEAFF	TRBV30	TRBJ1-1	TRBD1	.
TGTGCCAGCACCTACGGGGGGGCCAAAGATACGCAGTATTTT	CASTYGGAKDTQYF	TRBV11-2	TRBJ2-3	TRBD2	.
TGTGCCAGTGGAACAGGGGGCTGGTATGACACTGAAGCTTTCTTT	CASGTGGWYDTEAFF	TRBV19	TRBJ1-1	TRBD1	few
TGTGCCAGCAGTGTTAAATCTGGAAACACCATATATTTT	CASSVKSGNTIYF	TRBV2	TRBJ1-3	.	.
TGCGCCAGCAGTGAGTCGTCGGCAGGGGGCGGGGAGCAGTTCTTC	CASSESSAGGGEQFF	TRBV10-2	TRBJ2-1	TRBD1	.
TGTGCCACCAGCAGAGATCCGGGACTAGCGACAGATACGCAGTATTTT	CATSRDPGLATDTQYF	TRBV15	TRBJ2-3	TRBD2	few
TGTGCCTGGAGTAATTCGGCTAGCGGGATTAATGAGCAGTTCTTC	CAWSNSASGINEQFF	TRBV30	TRBJ2-1	TRBD2	.
TGTGCCAGCAGCTTAGTGGCTAGCGGGGGGCCCGGGGAGACCCAGTACTTC	CASSLVASGGPGETQYF	TRBV7-2	TRBJ2-5	TRBD2	.
TGTGCCAACTTCGTGGACATCAACACTGAAGCTTTCTTT	CANFVDINTEAFF	TRBV6-1	TRBJ1-1	.	.
TGTGCCAGCAGGAAACAGGGTGGAGCTGTTGAAGCTTTCTTT	CASRKQGGAVEAFF	TRBV2	TRBJ1-1	.	.
TGTGCCACCAGCTTCTCGATCTCGAGACTAGCGGGCACCACCTACGAGCAGTACTTC	CATSFSISRLAGTTYEQYF	TRBV15	TRBJ2-7	TRBD2	once
TGTGCCAGCAGCCTCCTGGGACAGGGAAGGCACTACGAGCAGTACTTC	CASSLLGQGRHYEQYF	TRBV7-7	TRBJ2-7	TRBD1	.
TGTGCCAGCAGCTCCCGACTAGCGGGGGCCGTCGGGGAGCTGTTTTTT	CASSSRLAGAVGELFF	TRBV5-6	TRBJ2-2	TRBD2	few
TGTGCCAGTAGCCGGTTGGGGGGACCTAATGAAAAACTGTTTTTT	CASSRLGGPNEKLFF	TRBV19	TRBJ1-4	.	.
TGCGCCAGCAGCTGGCTAGCGGGGACCTCCTACGAGCAGTACTTC	CASSWLAGTSYEQYF	TRBV5-1	TRBJ2-7	TRBD2	.
TGCAGTGCCCCCAGAACCTACGAGCAGTACTTC	CSAPRTYEQYF	TRBV20-1	TRBJ2-7	.	.